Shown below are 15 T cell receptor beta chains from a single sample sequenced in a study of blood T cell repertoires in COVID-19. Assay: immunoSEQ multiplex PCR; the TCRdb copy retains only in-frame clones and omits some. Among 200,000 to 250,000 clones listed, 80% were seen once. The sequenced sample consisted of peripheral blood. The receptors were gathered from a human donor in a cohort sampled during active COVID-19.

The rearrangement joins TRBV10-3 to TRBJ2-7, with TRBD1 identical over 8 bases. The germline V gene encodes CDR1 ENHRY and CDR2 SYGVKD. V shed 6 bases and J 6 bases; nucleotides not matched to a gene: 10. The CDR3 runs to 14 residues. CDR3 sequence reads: CAISPTGETSEQYF. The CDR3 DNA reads TGTGCCATCAGCCCGACAGGGGAGACTAGCGAGCAGTACTTC.

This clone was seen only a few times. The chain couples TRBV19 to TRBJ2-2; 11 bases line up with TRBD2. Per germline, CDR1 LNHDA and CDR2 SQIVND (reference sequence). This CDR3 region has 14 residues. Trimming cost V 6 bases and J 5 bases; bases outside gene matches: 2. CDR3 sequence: CASRTSGDTGELFF. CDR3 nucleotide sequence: TGTGCCAGTAGGACTAGCGGGGATACCGGGGAGCTGTTTTTT.

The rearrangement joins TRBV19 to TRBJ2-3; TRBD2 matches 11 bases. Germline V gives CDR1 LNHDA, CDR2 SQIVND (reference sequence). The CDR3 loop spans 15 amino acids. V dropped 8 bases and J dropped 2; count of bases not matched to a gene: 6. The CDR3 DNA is TGTGCCAGTCGGACTAGCGGGTCCTACACAGATACGCAGTATTTT. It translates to CASRTSGSYTDTQYF. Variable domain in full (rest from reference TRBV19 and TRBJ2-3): DGGITQSPKYLFRKEGQNVTLSCEQNLNHDAMYWYRQDPGQGLRLIYYSQIVNDFQKGDIAEGYSVSREKKESFPLTVTSAQKNPTAFYLCASRTSGSYTDTQYFGPGTRLTVL.

The CDR3 sequence: CASSLGTGTPYEQYF. In DNA form, the CDR3 reads TGTGCCAGCAGCCTAGGGACAGGGACTCCCTACGAGCAGTACTTC. This sequence joins TRBV7-9 and TRBJ2-7; 9 bases are shared with TRBD1. Per germline, CDR1 SEHNR and CDR2 FQNEAQ (reference sequence). V lost 5 bases to trimming and J lost 2 bases; unmatched junction nucleotides: 7. This CDR3 region has 15 residues.

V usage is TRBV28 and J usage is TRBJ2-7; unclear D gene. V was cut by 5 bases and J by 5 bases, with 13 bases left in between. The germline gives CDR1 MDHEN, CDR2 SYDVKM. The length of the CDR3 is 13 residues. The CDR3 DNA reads TGTGCCAGCAGTCCCCCAGGCGTTGACGAGCAGTACTTC. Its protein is CASSPPGVDEQYF.

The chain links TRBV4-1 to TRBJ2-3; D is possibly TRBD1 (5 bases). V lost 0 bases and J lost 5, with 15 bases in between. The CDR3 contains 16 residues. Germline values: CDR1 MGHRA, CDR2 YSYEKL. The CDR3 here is CASSQEGAPSGDTQYF. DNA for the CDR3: TGCGCCAGCAGCCAAGAAGGGGCCCCCAGTGGAGATACGCAGTATTTT.

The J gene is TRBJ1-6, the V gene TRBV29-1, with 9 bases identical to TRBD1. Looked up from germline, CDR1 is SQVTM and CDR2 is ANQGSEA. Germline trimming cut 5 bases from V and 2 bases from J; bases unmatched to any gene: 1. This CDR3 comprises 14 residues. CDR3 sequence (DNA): TGCAGCGTTCGACAGGGGGCCTATAATTCACCCCTCCACTTT. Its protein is CSVRQGAYNSPLHF. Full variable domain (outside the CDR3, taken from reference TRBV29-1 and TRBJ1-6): SAVISQKPSRDICQRGTSLTIQCQVDSQVTMMFWYRQQPGQSLTLIATANQGSEATYESGFVIDKFPISRPNLTFSTLTVSNMSPEDSSIYLCSVRQGAYNSPLHFGNGTRLTVT.

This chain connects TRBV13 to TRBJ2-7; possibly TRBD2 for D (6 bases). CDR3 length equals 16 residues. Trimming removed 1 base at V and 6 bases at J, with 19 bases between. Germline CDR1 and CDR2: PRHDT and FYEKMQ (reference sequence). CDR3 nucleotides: TGTGCCAGCAGCTTAGATCGGGGGTCGCGGATCCGCGAGCAGTACTTC. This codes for CASSLDRGSRIREQYF.

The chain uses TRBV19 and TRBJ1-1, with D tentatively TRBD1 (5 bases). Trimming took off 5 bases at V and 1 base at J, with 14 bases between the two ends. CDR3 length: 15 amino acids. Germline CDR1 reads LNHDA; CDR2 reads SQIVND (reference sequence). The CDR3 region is CASSPHTGPNTEAFF. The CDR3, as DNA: TGTGCCAGTAGTCCACATACAGGACCGAACACTGAAGCTTTCTTT.

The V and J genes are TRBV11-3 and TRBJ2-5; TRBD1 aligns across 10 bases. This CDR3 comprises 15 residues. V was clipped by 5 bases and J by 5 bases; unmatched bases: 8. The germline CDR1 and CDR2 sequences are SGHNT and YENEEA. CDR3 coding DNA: TGTGCCAGCAGCAAACGGACAGGGGGAGGTGAGACCCAGTACTTC. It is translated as CASSKRTGGGETQYF. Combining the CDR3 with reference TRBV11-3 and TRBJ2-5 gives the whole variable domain EAGVVQSPRYKIIEKKQPVAFWCNPISGHNTLYWYLQNLGQGPELLIRYENEEAVDDSQLPKDRFSAERLKGVDSTLKIQPAELGDSAVYLCASSKRTGGGETQYFGPGTRLLVL.

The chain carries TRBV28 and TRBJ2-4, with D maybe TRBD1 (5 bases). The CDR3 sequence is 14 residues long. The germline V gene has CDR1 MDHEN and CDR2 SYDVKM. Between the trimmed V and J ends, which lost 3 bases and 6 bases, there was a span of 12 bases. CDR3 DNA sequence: TGTGCCAGCAGTTTCAGGGCGTCGGGAAACATTCAGTACTTC. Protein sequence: CASSFRASGNIQYF.

In DNA, the CDR3 is TGTGCCAGCAGCCCCCCTCGGACAGGGGGCTATGGCTACACCTTC. Its translation is CASSPPRTGGYGYTF. The chain recombines TRBV28 with TRBJ1-2, with 10 bases lining up with TRBD1. CDR1 is MDHEN, CDR2 SYDVKM, per germline. V lost 6 bases to trimming and J lost 4 bases; unmatched junction nucleotides: 8. The CDR3 contains 15 residues.

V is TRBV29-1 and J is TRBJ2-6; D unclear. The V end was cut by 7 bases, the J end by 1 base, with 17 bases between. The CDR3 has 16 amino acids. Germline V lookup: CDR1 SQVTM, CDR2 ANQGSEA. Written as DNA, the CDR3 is TGCAGCGCCTATAGAGTAGTTACGTCTGGGGCCAACGTCCTGACTTTC. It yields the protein CSAYRVVTSGANVLTF.

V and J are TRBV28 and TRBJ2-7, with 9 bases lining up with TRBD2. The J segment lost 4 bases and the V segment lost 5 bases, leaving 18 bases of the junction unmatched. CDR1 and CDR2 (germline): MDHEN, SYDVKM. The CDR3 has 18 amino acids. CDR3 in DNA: TGTGCCAGCAGTCCCCTTGGGAGCGGGAGGATTCCCCGATACGAGCAGTACTTC. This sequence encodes CASSPLGSGRIPRYEQYF.

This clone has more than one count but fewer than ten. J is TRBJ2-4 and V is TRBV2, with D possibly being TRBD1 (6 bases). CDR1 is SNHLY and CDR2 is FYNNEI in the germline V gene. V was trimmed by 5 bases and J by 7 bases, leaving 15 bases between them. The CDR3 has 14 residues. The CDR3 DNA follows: TGTGCCAGCAGTTCCAGGCCCCAGGGGAACATTCAGTACTTC. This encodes CASSSRPQGNIQYF.